What follows describes a single T cell receptor beta chain. This sample is drawn from a study of blood T cell repertoires in COVID-19. Turning to the study itself: Sources were T cells, B-cell-depleted T cells, or PBMCs; the material itself was cDNA or gDNA.

Clones were sequenced by immunoSEQ multiplex PCR, and TCRdb holds only the in-frame ones, with some missing. Among about 300,000 clones listed, about nine tenths were seen once. Adults between about 18 and 95 years of age took part from fewer than 30 US areas. Cohorts were determined from participant-reported clinical history. Two consecutive negative NP/OP PCR tests, clearance, or resolved symptoms defined Cohort 3 recovery. Deletions cut 4 bases from V and 3 bases from J, with 9 bases between. Germline lookup yields CDR1 LNHDA and CDR2 SQIVND (reference sequence). This CDR3 has 13 amino acids. Sequencing was done on a sample of PBMCs or T cells enriched from blood (not recorded which). The chain joins TRBV19 to TRBJ2-5; possibly TRBD1 for D (6 bases). This receptor was taken from a woman between 18 and 30 years old who had recovered from COVID-19. CDR3 DNA sequence: TGTGCCAGTAGTACACGACAGGAAGAGACCCAGTACTTC. It encodes CASSTRQEETQYF.